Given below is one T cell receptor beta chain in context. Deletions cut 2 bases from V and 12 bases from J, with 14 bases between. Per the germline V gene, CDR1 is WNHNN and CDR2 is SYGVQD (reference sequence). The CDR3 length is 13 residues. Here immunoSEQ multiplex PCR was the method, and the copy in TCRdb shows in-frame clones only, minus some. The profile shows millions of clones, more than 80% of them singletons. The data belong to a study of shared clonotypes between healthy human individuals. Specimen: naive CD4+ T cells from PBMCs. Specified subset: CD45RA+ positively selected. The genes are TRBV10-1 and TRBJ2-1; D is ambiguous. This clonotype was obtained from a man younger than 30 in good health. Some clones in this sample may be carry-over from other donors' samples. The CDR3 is CASSEVWVARQFF. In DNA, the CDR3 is TGCGCCAGCAGTGAGGTATGGGTCGCCAGGCAGTTCTTC.